This entry lists 31 T cell receptor beta chains sequenced from one sample in a study of regulatory T cells in long-lasting Graves disease. As to time point: newly diagnosed GD, antithyroid drugs for less than 3 months. Generation of the TCR library employed RNA extracted from PBMCs. Relying on iRepertoire HTBI primers and Arm-PCR of CDR3 regions, the team built TCR beta libraries. TCRdb processed the multiplex PCR reads anew with MiXCR; each CDR3 protein has one entry. Among over 300,000 distinct CDR3 sequences, about 14% were seen once, and the ten largest hold about 24%. Sequencing used peripheral blood mononuclear cells (PBMCs), obtained at new diagnosis, from a patient treated with antithyroid drugs. Source of these receptors: a female donor with Graves disease.

The rearrangement uses TRBV27 and TRBJ1-1; a possible D gene is TRBD1 (5 bases). V gave up 2 bases and J gave up 11 bases, with 12 bases separating them. Germline values: CDR1 MNHEY, CDR2 SMNVEV (reference sequence). The CDR3 spans 12 residues. DNA for the CDR3: TGTGCCAGCAGTTTAATGGGAGGGGTTGCTTTCTTT. Its protein product is CASSLMGGVAFF.

The table lists this clonotype with many counts. This chain links TRBV24-1 with TRBJ1-5; D unresolved. Trimming pared 3 bases from V and 3 bases from J, leaving 2 bases between. The length of the CDR3 is 12 residues. CDR1 and CDR2 from the germline V gene are KGHDR and SFDVKD. The CDR3 DNA is TGTGCCACCAGTGATGTCAATCAGCCCCAGCATTTT. Protein: CATSDVNQPQHF.

This clonotype has at least ten counts. V gene TRBV11-3 combines with J gene TRBJ2-6; D is ambiguous. The CDR3 has 17 amino acids. V was cut by 1 base and J by 4 bases, with 14 bases left in between. CDR1 is SGHNT, CDR2 YENEEA, per germline. CDR3 sequence (DNA): TGTGCCAGCAGCTTAGGGGTGTCGACCGGCGGGGCCAACGTCCTGACTTTC. Translation gives CASSLGVSTGGANVLTF.

J is TRBJ1-1 and V is TRBV4-1, with no clear D. The CDR3 runs 17 residues. V was cut by 4 bases and J by 0 bases, with 18 bases left in between. CDR1 and CDR2 (germline): MGHRA, YSYEKL. The CDR3 here is CASSPTPVATVNTEAFF. The CDR3 coding sequence is TGCGCCAGCAGCCCGACACCGGTGGCCACCGTGAACACTGAAGCTTTCTTT.

Many counts were recorded for this clonotype. The rearrangement uses TRBV2 and TRBJ1-1; weak D call: TRBD1 (6 bases). Germline values: CDR1 SNHLY, CDR2 FYNNEI. This CDR3 comprises 19 residues. V lost 6 bases to trimming and J lost 8 bases, with 34 bases between them. Here the CDR3 reads CASSRGPRQRSRAGVEAFF. The CDR3 DNA follows: TGTGCCAGCAGCAGGGGTCCGAGACAGCGTAGTCGCGCTGGAGTAGAAGCTTTCTTT.

This clonotype was seen at least ten times. CDR3 DNA sequence: TGTGCCAGCAGCTTAGGGGGACGACGGGCCCATGGCTACACCTTC. Its protein product is CASSLGGRRAHGYTF. The rearrangement joins TRBV13 to TRBJ1-2, with D perhaps matching TRBD1 (5 bases). Germline values: CDR1 PRHDT, CDR2 FYEKMQ (reference sequence). The CDR3 contains 15 residues. Trimming removed 0 bases at V and 6 bases at J, with 14 bases between.

The chain combines TRBV2 with TRBJ1-1, with D hard to call. This CDR3 region has 14 residues. The germline V and J ends were trimmed by 1 base and 4 bases, with 10 bases remaining between them. CDR1 is SNHLY and CDR2 is FYNNEI in the germline V gene. The CDR3 loop reads CASSEGGWGTEAFF. The DNA of the CDR3 is TGTGCCAGCAGTGAAGGGGGTTGGGGCACTGAAGCTTTCTTT.

This clonotype was observed a handful of times. The J gene is TRBJ2-5, the V gene TRBV27; 7 bases line up with TRBD2. This CDR3 is built from 15 residues. V lost 0 bases to trimming and J lost 1 base; unmatched junction nucleotides: 2. The germline CDR1 and CDR2 sequences are MNHEY and SMNVEV (reference sequence). This CDR3 is CASSLSIAGQETQYF. Written as DNA, the CDR3 is TGTGCCAGCAGTTTATCGATAGCGGGCCAAGAGACCCAGTACTTC.

This clonotype has more than one count but fewer than ten. The chain combines TRBV20-1 with TRBJ2-5, with 8 positions matching TRBD2. Germline V lookup: CDR1 DFQATT, CDR2 SNEGSKA (reference sequence). Germline trimming cut 5 bases from V and 5 bases from J; bases unmatched to any gene: 10. The CDR3 runs 14 residues. The CDR3 DNA reads TGCAGTGCTCCCCGGCGGGGGGTGGAGGAGACCCAGTACTTC. This translates into CSAPRRGVEETQYF.

The chain employs TRBV7-9 and TRBJ1-5; D may be TRBD1 (6 bases). Germline V gene data show CDR1 as SEHNR and CDR2 as FQNEAQ (reference sequence). This CDR3 is built from 16 residues. The V end was cut by 4 bases, the J end by 2 bases, with 15 bases between. The CDR3 is CASSSEGGPRNQPQHF. Written as DNA, the CDR3 is TGTGCCAGCAGCTCCGAGGGGGGACCGCGCAATCAGCCCCAGCATTTT.

This clonotype was observed many times. V and J are TRBV20-1 and TRBJ2-7; 8 nucleotides match TRBD1. There are 15 residues in the CDR3. Per germline, CDR1 DFQATT and CDR2 SNEGSKA (reference sequence). The V and J ends lost 5 bases and 2 bases, in that order; junction bases with no gene match: 11. The CDR3 DNA reads TGCAGTGCTCTTTCGACAGGGGCGAACCCCTACGAGCAGTACTTC. It specifies CSALSTGANPYEQYF.

This clonotype was detected many times. The chain has TRBV12-3 or TRBV12-4 and TRBJ1-5; D remains unclear. This CDR3 contains 17 residues. Trimming left V 2 bases short and J 8 bases short, with 22 bases between. The CDR3 DNA sequence: TGTGCCAGCAGTTTATTTTCATGGCAGGAGGCTTCGGAGCCCCAGCATTTT. Translating gives CASSLFSWQEASEPQHF.

This clonotype was seen ten or more times. J is TRBJ2-3 and V is TRBV18; D gene ambiguous. Germline V gene lookup returns CDR1 KGHSH and CDR2 LQKENI. V was cut by 2 bases and J by 5 bases, with 5 bases left in between. The CDR3 runs 12 residues. DNA for the CDR3: TGTGCCAGCTCACCAGACTTAGATACGCAGTATTTT. This codes for CASSPDLDTQYF.

This clonotype was seen many times. This sequence joins TRBV28 and TRBJ2-7; no definite D call. V was clipped by 10 bases and J by 0 bases, with 10 bases between them. In germline, CDR1 is MDHEN, CDR2 SYDVKM. CDR3 size: 12 residues. The DNA of the CDR3 is TGTGCCACCCTCGGTACCTCCTACGAGCAGTACTTC. This codes for CATLGTSYEQYF.

This clonotype came up many times. The chain employs TRBV7-9 and TRBJ2-2, with a possible D match to TRBD1 (6 bases). In germline, CDR1 is SEHNR, CDR2 FQNEAQ (reference sequence). CDR3 size: 13 residues. The V end lost 7 bases, the J end lost 11 bases, and 17 bases lay between the germline ends. CDR3 amino acids: CASTLGAGVELFF. The CDR3, as DNA: TGTGCCAGCACCTTGGGGGCCGGAGTTGAGCTGTTTTTT.

This clonotype has only a few counts. The chain couples TRBV7-9 to TRBJ2-2; 7 positions agree with TRBD1. The CDR3 sequence is 14 residues long. Looked up from germline, CDR1 is SEHNR and CDR2 is FQNEAQ (reference sequence). Trimming took 10 bases from V and 6 from J; bases not matched to a gene: 11. The CDR3 region is CAMGPGTDAGELFF. Written as DNA, the CDR3 is TGTGCCATGGGGCCTGGGACAGACGCCGGGGAGCTGTTTTTT.

This chain connects TRBV4-3 to TRBJ2-1; 7 bases are shared with TRBD2. With V trimmed by 0 bases and J by 3 bases, 5 bases remained unmatched. The CDR3 is 16 residues long. Germline V gene data show CDR1 as LGHNA and CDR2 as YSLEER. CDR3: CASSQDRWEGYNEQFF. In DNA form, the CDR3 reads TGCGCCAGCAGCCAAGATCGTTGGGAGGGCTACAATGAGCAGTTCTTC.

This clonotype was seen at least ten times. The rearrangement links TRBV10-3 to TRBJ1-5; 7 bases agree with TRBD1. Germline V gives CDR1 ENHRY, CDR2 SYGVKD. CDR3 length equals 15 residues. Trimming cost V 6 bases and J 7 bases; bases outside gene matches: 12. The CDR3 region is CAISSDRVYDQPQHF. In nucleotides, the CDR3 is TGTGCCATCAGCTCCGACAGGGTGTACGACCAGCCCCAGCATTTT.

CDR3 sequence (DNA): TGTGCCAGCAACAACCTTGACGACATTAACGGGGAGCTGTTTTTT. Translating gives CASNNLDDINGELFF. The V call is TRBV6-2 or TRBV6-3, the J call TRBJ2-2; D not resolved. Germline V gene data show CDR1 as MNHEY and CDR2 as SVGEGT. V was trimmed by 7 bases and J by 7 bases, leaving 19 bases between them. The CDR3 extends over 15 amino acids.

This clonotype was detected ten times or more. One end of the junction varies from germline; a read error may be responsible. The rearrangement uses TRBV24-1 and TRBJ2-7; 14 bases match TRBD2. Germline CDR1 KGHDR, CDR2 SFDVKD. This CDR3 region has 18 residues. The DNA for the CDR3 is TGTGCCACCAGCGATTTTCGGACTAGCGGGAGGAATAAGGGCGAGCAGTACTTC. Translation gives CATSDFRTSGRNKGEQYF.

This clonotype was detected ten times or more. CDR3 nucleotides: TGTGCCAGCAGTCCTAGCCCAAAGGGGAACAGGGGGCTAGGAGTCAATCAGCCCCAGCATTTT. It specifies CASSPSPKGNRGLGVNQPQHF. V is TRBV2 and J is TRBJ1-5; TRBD1 agrees at 9 bases. The CDR3 covers 21 residues. The germline CDR1 and CDR2 sequences are SNHLY and FYNNEI. Unmatched junction bases numbered 23, after V lost 5 bases and J lost 3 bases.

This clonotype was found many times. The chain couples TRBV20-1 to TRBJ2-1, with TRBD2 identical over 12 bases. CDR3 length: 15 amino acids. The germline gives CDR1 DFQATT, CDR2 SNEGSKA (reference sequence). V lost 6 bases to trimming and J lost 2 bases; unmatched junction nucleotides: 5. CDR3 region: CSAYSSGGAYNEQFF. The DNA of the CDR3 is TGCAGTGCCTATTCTAGCGGGGGGGCCTACAATGAGCAGTTCTTC.

The chain links TRBV7-3 to TRBJ2-2; D may be TRBD1 (6 bases). V lost 4 bases, J lost 10 bases, and 16 bases lay in between. The CDR3 spans 14 residues. The germline gives CDR1 SGHTA, CDR2 FQGTGA. The CDR3 DNA reads as TGTGCCAGCAGCTCACAGGGTCGGTCCGAGGAGCTGTTTTTT. Protein product: CASSSQGRSEELFF.

The chain carries TRBV10-3 and TRBJ2-1; D remains ambiguous. The J call may be incorrect, as the DNA end agrees better with TRBJ2-3. The CDR3 has 14 residues. Germline V gene lookup returns CDR1 ENHRY and CDR2 SYGVKD. CDR3 DNA sequence: TGTGCCATCAGTGAGGGCCCCGATAGGGATACGCAGTATTTT. Protein product: CAISEGPDRDTQYF.

This clonotype has at least ten counts. The CDR3 spells CASSYPQTGKDEKLFF. In nucleotides, the CDR3 is TGTGCCAGCAGTTACCCGCAGACAGGGAAGGATGAAAAACTGTTTTTT. The rearrangement links TRBV6-2 or TRBV6-3 to TRBJ1-4; 7 bases are shared with TRBD1. V was clipped by 2 bases and J by 6 bases; unmatched bases: 9. Germline V CDR1 and CDR2: MNHEY, SVGEGT. This CDR3 comprises 16 residues.

The V gene is TRBV6-2 or TRBV6-3, the J gene TRBJ1-4, with D tentatively TRBD1 (5 bases). This CDR3 region has 15 residues. Trimming stripped 6 bases from V and 4 bases from J, with 15 bases between. Germline V gives CDR1 MNHEY, CDR2 SVGEGT. The CDR3 loop is CASSRWTLFNEKLFF. The CDR3 DNA sequence: TGTGCCAGCAGCCGATGGACACTCTTTAATGAAAAACTGTTTTTT.

This clonotype appeared a few times. The J gene is TRBJ1-1, the V gene TRBV19; 9 bases are a match to TRBD1. V was clipped by 3 bases and J by 2 bases; unmatched bases: 10. This CDR3 comprises 17 residues. The germline V gene encodes CDR1 LNHDA and CDR2 SQIVND (reference sequence). The CDR3 DNA sequence: TGTGCCAGTAGTATCGGGACAGGGCCTGTAACTAACACTGAAGCTTTCTTT. It codes for CASSIGTGPVTNTEAFF.

The V gene is TRBV7-2, the J gene TRBJ2-7; TRBD1 aligns across 8 bases. The CDR3 covers 15 residues. Germline V gene data show CDR1 as SGHTA and CDR2 as FQGNSA. Trimming removed 1 base from V and 7 bases from J; junction bases left unmatched: 9. The CDR3 sequence: CASSLEGQDPWEQYF. The CDR3 DNA sequence: TGTGCCAGCAGCTTAGAGGGACAGGATCCCTGGGAGCAGTACTTC.

This clonotype was observed many times. The rearrangement joins TRBV7-2 to TRBJ1-1, with a possible D match to TRBD1 (6 bases). Germline V gene sequence: CDR1 SGHTA, CDR2 FQGNSA. V lost 5 bases and J lost 1, with 11 bases in between. The CDR3 extends over 14 amino acids. This chain's CDR3 is CASSEQGQNTEAFF. The CDR3 DNA reads as TGTGCCAGCAGCGAGCAGGGACAGAACACTGAAGCTTTCTTT.

This clonotype has a handful of counts. The chain is built from TRBV5-6 and TRBJ2-5; D not certain. Germline V gene data show CDR1 as SGHDT and CDR2 as YYEEEE. This CDR3 is 14 amino acids long. With 1 base removed from V and 1 base from J, the gap between germline ends came to 8 bases. CDR3 loop: CASSLKTGQETQYF. DNA of the CDR3: TGTGCCAGCAGCTTGAAAACGGGCCAAGAGACCCAGTACTTC.

The sample holds many counts of this clonotype. The J gene is TRBJ2-7, the V gene TRBV15, with a tentative D call TRBD2 (5 bases). Germline V gives CDR1 LNHNV, CDR2 YYDKDF (reference sequence). Trimming removed 6 bases from V and 2 bases from J, with 14 bases in between. This CDR3 spans 14 amino acids. The CDR3 DNA sequence: TGTGCCACCAGTCAAAAGCGGAGCCCCTACGAGCAGTACTTC. Protein sequence: CATSQKRSPYEQYF.